This TCR beta chain was recovered during a study of CD8 T cells in Susac syndrome. RNA totalling about 0.45 to 1 ug underwent reverse transcription with random hexamers. MiXCR, applied by TCRdb to the immunoSEQ multiplex PCR reads, yields one record per CDR3 protein. The table shows roughly 120,000 distinct CDR3 sequences, with roughly 94% occurring only once. CD8+ and CD4+ blood T cells underwent TCR beta sequencing. FACS enriched CD8+ TEMRA cells, while bulk CD8+ and CD4+ were negatively isolated. This CDR3 is built from 16 residues. Per the germline V gene, CDR1 is SGHTA and CDR2 is FQGNSA. Trimming shortened V by 0 bases and J by 0 bases, and 10 bases separated the two germline ends.

The receptor was derived from a human donor in good health. The rearrangement joins TRBV7-2 to TRBJ2-3, with TRBD2 as a possible D gene (6 bases). Sequencing was performed on CD4+ T cells from PBMCs. CDR3 nucleotide sequence: TGTGCCAGCAGCTTAGCCGGGGGTGCAAGCACAGATACGCAGTATTTT. This translates into CASSLAGGASTDTQYF.